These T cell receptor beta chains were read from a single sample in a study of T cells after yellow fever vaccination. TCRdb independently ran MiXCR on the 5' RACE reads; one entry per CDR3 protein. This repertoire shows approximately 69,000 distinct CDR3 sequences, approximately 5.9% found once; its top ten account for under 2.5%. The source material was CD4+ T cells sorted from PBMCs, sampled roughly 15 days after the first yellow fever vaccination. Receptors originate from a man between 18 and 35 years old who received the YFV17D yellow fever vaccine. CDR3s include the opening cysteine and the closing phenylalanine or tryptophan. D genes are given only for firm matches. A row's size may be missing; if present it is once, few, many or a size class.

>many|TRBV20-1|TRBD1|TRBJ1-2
TGCAGTGCCCCCCCAGCCCTAACAGGGGGGGACTATGGCTACACCTTC
CSAPPALTGGDYGYTF
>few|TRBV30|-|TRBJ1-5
TGCGCCTGGAGTTACCGGGGGCGATGGCCCCAGCATTTT
CAWSYRGRWPQHF
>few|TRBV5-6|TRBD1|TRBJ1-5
TGTGCCAGCAGCCTAGCCGGGACAGGGGTCGATCAGCCCCAGCATTTT
CASSLAGTGVDQPQHF
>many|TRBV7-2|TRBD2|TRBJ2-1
TGTGCCAGCAGCTTACCTCGCAGGAGCGGGGGGAGCTCCTACAATGAGCAGTTCTTC
CASSLPRRSGGSSYNEQFF
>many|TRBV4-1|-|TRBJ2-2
TGCGCCAGCAGCCAGACCGGAACAGTTCTCCTCCCGGACACCGGGGAGCTGTTTTTT
CASSQTGTVLLPDTGELFF
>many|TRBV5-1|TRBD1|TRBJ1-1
TGCGCCAGCAGCCGGGGGACAGGGGAAGGCACTGAAGCTTTCTTT
CASSRGTGEGTEAFF
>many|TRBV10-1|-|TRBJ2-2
TGCGCCAGCAGTGATGGGATGAAGGTCGGGTCCGGGGAGCTGTTTTTT
CASSDGMKVGSGELFF
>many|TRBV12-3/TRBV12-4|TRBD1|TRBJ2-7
TGTGCCAGCATGCCGGGACAGGTCTCCTACGAGCAGTACTTC
CASMPGQVSYEQYF
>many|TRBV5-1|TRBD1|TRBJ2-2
TGCGCCAGCAGCCCAGGACAGGGACTCCCTACCGGGGAGCTGTTTTTT
CASSPGQGLPTGELFF
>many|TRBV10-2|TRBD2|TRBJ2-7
TGCGCCAGCAGCGGACTAGCGGGGGCGCAACAGTACTTC
CASSGLAGAQQYF
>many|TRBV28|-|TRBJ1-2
TGTGCCAGCAGTTTACGGGCAGTCTATGGTTACACCTTC
CASSLRAVYGYTF
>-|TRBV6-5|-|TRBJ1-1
TGTGCCAGCAGTTACTCGATTTCGTTTCGGACTGAAGCTTTCTTT
CASSYSISFRTEAFF
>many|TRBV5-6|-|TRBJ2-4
TGTGCCAGCAGCTTGGCCGGGGTTGACATTCAGTACTTC
CASSLAGVDIQYF
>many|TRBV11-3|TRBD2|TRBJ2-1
TGTGCCAGCAGCCCTGCGGGGGGGAGCTACAATGAGCAGTTCTTC
CASSPAGGSYNEQFF
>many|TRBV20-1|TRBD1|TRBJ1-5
TGCAGTGCCAGCTCTGGACAGGGGGATAATCCGCCCCAGCATTTT
CSASSGQGDNPPQHF
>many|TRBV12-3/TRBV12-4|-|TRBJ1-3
TGTGCCAGCAGTTTGCCGGGGAGCTCTGGAAACACCATATATTTT
CASSLPGSSGNTIYF
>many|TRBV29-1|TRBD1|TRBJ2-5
TGCAGCGTTTACAGGGGACAAGAGACCCAGTACTTC
CSVYRGQETQYF
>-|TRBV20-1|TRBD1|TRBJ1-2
TGCAGTGCTAGACCTGGACAGGGGGCCTTACACTATGGCTACACCTTC
CSARPGQGALHYGYTF
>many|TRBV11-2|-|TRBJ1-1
TGTGCCAGCAGCTTCTTGCTCTTGGGCACTGAAGCTTTCTTT
CASSFLLLGTEAFF
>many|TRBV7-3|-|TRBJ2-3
TGTGCCAGCAGCTTACCCTCTTTCACAGATACGCAGTATTTT
CASSLPSFTDTQYF
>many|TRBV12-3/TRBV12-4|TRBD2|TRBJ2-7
TGTGCCAGCAGTTTACGGACTAGCGGGGTAAGGGAGCAGTACTTC
CASSLRTSGVREQYF
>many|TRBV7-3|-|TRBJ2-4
TGTGCCAGCAGCCCGAACCCAGGCTTGGGTAATAACATTCAGTACTTC
CASSPNPGLGNNIQYF
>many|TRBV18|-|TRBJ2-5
TGTGCCAGCTCCCGGGGGGCGGAGACCCAGTACTTC
CASSRGAETQYF
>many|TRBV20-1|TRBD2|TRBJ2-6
TGCAGTGCTAAAGGTAGCGGGTATCCCTCTGGGGCCAACGTCCTGACTTTC
CSAKGSGYPSGANVLTF
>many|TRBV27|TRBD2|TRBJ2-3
TGTGCCAGCAGTTCGGCGGGGGGGGGCACAGATACGCAGTATTTT
CASSSAGGGTDTQYF
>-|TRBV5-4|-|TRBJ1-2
TGTGCCAGCAGCTTTATGGAGGGGAACTATGGCTACACCTTC
CASSFMEGNYGYTF
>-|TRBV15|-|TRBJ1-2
TGTGCCACCAGCAGAGCGCGGGGGAGGAACTATGGCTACACCTTC
CATSRARGRNYGYTF
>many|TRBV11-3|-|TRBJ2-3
TGTGCCAGCAGCTTGGGACGTCTGGGCATAGATACGCAGTATTTT
CASSLGRLGIDTQYF
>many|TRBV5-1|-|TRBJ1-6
TGCGCCAGCAGCGTCCGGGACACAAATTCACCCCTCCACTTT
CASSVRDTNSPLHF
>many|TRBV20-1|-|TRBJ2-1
TGCAGTGCTCGTGACCGGTTGGGGGAGCAGTTCTTC
CSARDRLGEQFF
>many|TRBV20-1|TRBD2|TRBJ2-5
TGCAGTGCTGTCGGACTAGCGGTGGGTGCCCAAGAGACCCAGTACTTC
CSAVGLAVGAQETQYF
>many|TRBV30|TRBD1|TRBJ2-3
TGTGCCTCCACAGGGGGGAGCACAGATACGCAGTATTTT
CASTGGSTDTQYF
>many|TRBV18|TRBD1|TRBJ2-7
TGTGCCAGCTCAAGTACAGGGGGAGAGCCCTACGAGCAGTACTTC
CASSSTGGEPYEQYF
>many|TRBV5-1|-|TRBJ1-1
TGCGCCAGCAGCCAAGGGAATTCCATGAACACTGAAGCTTTCTTT
CASSQGNSMNTEAFF
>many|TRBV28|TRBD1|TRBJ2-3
TGTGCCAGCAGTCCCTCGACAGGGGCAGATACGCAGTATTTT
CASSPSTGADTQYF
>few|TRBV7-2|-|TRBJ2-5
TGTGCCAGCAGTTTTACCATCCAAGAGACCCAGTACTTC
CASSFTIQETQYF
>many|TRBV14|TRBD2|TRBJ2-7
TGTGCCAGCAGCCAAGGTGGAGCGGGGGCCTCCTACGAGCAGTACTTC
CASSQGGAGASYEQYF
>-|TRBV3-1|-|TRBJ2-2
TGTGCCTCCTGCCAAGTATCTAGGGGCAACACCGGGGAGCTGTTTTTT
CASCQVSRGNTGELFF
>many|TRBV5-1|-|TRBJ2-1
TGCGCCAGCAGCTTGGAAGGGGCGCAGTTCTTC
CASSLEGAQFF
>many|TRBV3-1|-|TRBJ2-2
TGTGCCAGCAGCCTAAATCGACAGCCCCTCGGGGAGCTGTTTTTT
CASSLNRQPLGELFF
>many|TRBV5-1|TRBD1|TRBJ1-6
TGCGCCAGCAGCCTGGCCGGGACAGGGCTTAATTCACCCCTCCACTTT
CASSLAGTGLNSPLHF
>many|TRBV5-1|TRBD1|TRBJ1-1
TGCGCCAGCAGCCAAGGACAGGGCGTTGAAGCTTTCTTT
CASSQGQGVEAFF
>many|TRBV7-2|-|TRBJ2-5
TGTGCCAGCAGCTCTCAACGAGAGACCCAGTACTTC
CASSSQRETQYF
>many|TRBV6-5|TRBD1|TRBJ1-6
TGTGCCAGCAGTTATTGGGTCCCGGGACAGGGTGGTTCACCCCTCCACTTT
CASSYWVPGQGGSPLHF
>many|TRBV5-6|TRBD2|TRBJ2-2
TGTGCCAGCGGGCCCCTCCGGGGGGACACCGGGGAGCTGTTTTTT
CASGPLRGDTGELFF
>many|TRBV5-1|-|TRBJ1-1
TGCGCCAGCAGCTTGGGACAGGTGAACACTGAAGCTTTCTTT
CASSLGQVNTEAFF
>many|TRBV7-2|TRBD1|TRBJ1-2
TGTGCCAGCACCAACACCCTACAGGGGAACTATGGCTACACCTTC
CASTNTLQGNYGYTF
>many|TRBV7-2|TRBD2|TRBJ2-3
TGTGCCAGCAGCTTTTCAGCGGGAATTGAGCGTCGGGATACGCAGTATTTT
CASSFSAGIERRDTQYF
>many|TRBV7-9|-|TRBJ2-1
TGTGCCAGCAGCTTAGAGAGGGGGTGGCCCTACAATGAGCAGTTCTTC
CASSLERGWPYNEQFF
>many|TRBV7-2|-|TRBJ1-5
TGTGCCAGCAGCTCCTACAGCCAGCCCCAGCATTTT
CASSSYSQPQHF
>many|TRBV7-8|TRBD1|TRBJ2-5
TGTGCCAGCAGCTTATATCGGGACAGGGCCCAAGAGACCCAGTACTTC
CASSLYRDRAQETQYF
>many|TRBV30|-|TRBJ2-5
TGTGCCTGGAGCGTAGTGGGGGCAGGAGAGACCCAGTACTTC
CAWSVVGAGETQYF